This T cell receptor (beta chain) derives from a study of CD8 T cell repertoires and HIV-1 epitope variants. Study context: T cells were stimulated with Twenty-five Gag and Nef peptides separately. An approximately 10-day culture received IL-2, IL-7 and IL-15 on days 3 and 7. Study-level points and caveats: Beta chains alone show antigen proliferation, not cytokine profile or function.

This table comes from immunoSEQ multiplex PCR, and its TCRdb copy is limited to in-frame clones, with some not included. This table has 3,600 or so clones, about three quarters appearing once. The CDR3 totals 15 residues. Germline assignment: CDR1 MDHEN and CDR2 SYDVKM. The V end lost 2 bases, the J end lost 0 bases, and 9 bases lay between the germline ends. In the case of this clone: The antigen is unknown.

This receptor was taken from a male donor with HIV. V usage is TRBV28 and J usage is TRBJ2-3; maybe TRBD1 (5 bases). Sequenced input: cultured CD8+ T cells derived from PBMCs. CDR3 DNA: TGTGCCAGCAGTTTAATGTCAGGGAGCACAGATACGCAGTATTTT. The encoded protein is CASSLMSGSTDTQYF.